These 3 T cell receptor beta chains came from one sample sequenced in a study of cytomegalovirus exposure and HLA in healthy donors. PCR primers comprised 60 Vbeta and 13 Jbeta primers. Some clones are missing from TCRdb's copy, which holds only in-frame ones; the method was immunoSEQ multiplex PCR. Seen here are some 130,000 clones, 80% observed once, and the top ten hold around 4.8%. Sequencing was done on a sample of PBMCs. The source is a young man in good health.

The rearrangement links TRBV27 to TRBJ2-7, with TRBD1 as a possible D gene (5 bases). This CDR3 contains 15 residues. The V end lost 2 bases, the J end lost 0 bases, and 11 bases lay between the germline ends. Germline V gene data show CDR1 as MNHEY and CDR2 as SMNVEV (reference sequence). The CDR3 DNA sequence: TGTGCCAGCAGTTTAGGCAGGGCCTTCTCCTACGAGCAGTACTTC. Translating gives CASSLGRAFSYEQYF.

Comment on this clone: The junction shows a germline mismatch at one end, possibly a read error. The J gene is TRBJ1-2, the V gene TRBV6-5; 8 positions match TRBD1. The CDR3 has 14 residues. Germline CDR1 MNHEY, CDR2 SVGAGI. CDR3 DNA: TGTGCCAGCAGCCGGGGACAGGCCTCCTATAGCTACACCTTC. Its protein is CASSRGQASYSYTF.

This clone has a single count. The rearrangement uses TRBV11-1 and TRBJ1-2, with D perhaps TRBD1 (5 bases). The CDR3 loop spans 12 amino acids. Germline assignment: CDR1 SGHAT and CDR2 FQDESV (reference sequence). Deletions cut 2 bases from V and 5 bases from J, with 6 bases between. The CDR3: CASSLRGYGYTF. The CDR3 DNA reads TGTGCCAGCAGCTTACGGGGGTATGGCTACACCTTC.